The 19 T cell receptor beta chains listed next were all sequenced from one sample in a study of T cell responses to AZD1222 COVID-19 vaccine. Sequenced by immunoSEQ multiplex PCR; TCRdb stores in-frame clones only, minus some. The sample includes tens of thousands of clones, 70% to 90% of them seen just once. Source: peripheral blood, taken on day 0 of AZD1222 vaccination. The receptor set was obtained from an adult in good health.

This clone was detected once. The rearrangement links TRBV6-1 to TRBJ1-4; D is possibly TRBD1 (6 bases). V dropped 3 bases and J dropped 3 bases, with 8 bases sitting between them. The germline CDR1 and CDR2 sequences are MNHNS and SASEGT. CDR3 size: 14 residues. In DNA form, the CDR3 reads TGTGCCAGCAGTGAGGGGGCGGCTAATGAAAAACTGTTTTTT. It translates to CASSEGAANEKLFF.

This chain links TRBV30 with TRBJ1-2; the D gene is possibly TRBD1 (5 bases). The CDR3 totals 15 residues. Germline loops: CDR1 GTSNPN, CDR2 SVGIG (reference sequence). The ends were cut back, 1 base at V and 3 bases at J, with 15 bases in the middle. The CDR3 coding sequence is TGTGCCTGGAGTGACTATGGGCAGGGAGACTATGGCTACACCTTC. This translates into CAWSDYGQGDYGYTF.

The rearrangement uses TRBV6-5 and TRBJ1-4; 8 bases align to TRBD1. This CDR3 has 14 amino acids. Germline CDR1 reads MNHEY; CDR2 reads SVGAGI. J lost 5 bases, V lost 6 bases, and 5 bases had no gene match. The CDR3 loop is CASRSTGGNEKLFF. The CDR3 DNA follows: TGTGCCAGCAGATCCACAGGGGGGAATGAAAAACTGTTTTTT.

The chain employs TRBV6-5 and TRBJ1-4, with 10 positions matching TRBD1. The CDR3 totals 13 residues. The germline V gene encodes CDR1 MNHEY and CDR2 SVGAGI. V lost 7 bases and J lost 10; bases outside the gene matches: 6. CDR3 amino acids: CASTGQGRGKLFF. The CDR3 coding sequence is TGTGCCAGCACGGGACAGGGGAGGGGAAAACTGTTTTTT.

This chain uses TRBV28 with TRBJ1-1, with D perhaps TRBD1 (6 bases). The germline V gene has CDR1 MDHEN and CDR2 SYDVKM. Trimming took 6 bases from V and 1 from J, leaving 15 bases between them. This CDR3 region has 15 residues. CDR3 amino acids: CASSPVQGQNTEAFF. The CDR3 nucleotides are TGTGCCAGCAGCCCCGTTCAGGGACAGAACACTGAAGCTTTCTTT.

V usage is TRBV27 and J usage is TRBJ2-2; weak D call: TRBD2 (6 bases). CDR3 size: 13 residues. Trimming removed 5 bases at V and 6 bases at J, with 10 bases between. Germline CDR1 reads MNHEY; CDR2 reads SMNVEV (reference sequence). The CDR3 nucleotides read TGTGCCAGCAGTCTGCGGGGCCCCGGGGAGCTGTTTTTT. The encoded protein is CASSLRGPGELFF.

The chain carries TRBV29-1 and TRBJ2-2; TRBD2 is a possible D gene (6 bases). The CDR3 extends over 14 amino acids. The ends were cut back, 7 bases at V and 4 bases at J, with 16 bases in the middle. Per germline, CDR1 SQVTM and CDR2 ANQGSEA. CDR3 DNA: TGCAGCGCCCGACTAGTCGAGTCCACCGGGGAGCTGTTTTTT. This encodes CSARLVESTGELFF.

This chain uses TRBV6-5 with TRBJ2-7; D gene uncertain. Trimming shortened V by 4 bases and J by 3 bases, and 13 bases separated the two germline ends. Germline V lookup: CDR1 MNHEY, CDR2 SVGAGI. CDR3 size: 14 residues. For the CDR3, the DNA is TGTGCCAGCAGTTTAGGGAATTCTAACTACGAGCAGTACTTC. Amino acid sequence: CASSLGNSNYEQYF.

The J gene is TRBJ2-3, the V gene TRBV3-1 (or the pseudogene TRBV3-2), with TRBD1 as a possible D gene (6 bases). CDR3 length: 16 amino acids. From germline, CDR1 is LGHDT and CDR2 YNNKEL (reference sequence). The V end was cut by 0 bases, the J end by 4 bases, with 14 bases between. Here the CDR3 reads CASSQDGWGPADTQYF. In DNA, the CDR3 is TGTGCCAGCAGCCAAGATGGCTGGGGGCCCGCAGATACGCAGTATTTT.

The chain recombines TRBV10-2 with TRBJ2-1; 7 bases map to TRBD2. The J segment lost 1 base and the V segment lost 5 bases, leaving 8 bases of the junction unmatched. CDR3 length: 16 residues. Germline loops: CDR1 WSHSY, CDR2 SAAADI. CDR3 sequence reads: CASSTLAEKSYNEQFF. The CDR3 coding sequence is TGCGCCAGCAGTACCCTAGCGGAAAAGTCCTACAATGAGCAGTTCTTC.

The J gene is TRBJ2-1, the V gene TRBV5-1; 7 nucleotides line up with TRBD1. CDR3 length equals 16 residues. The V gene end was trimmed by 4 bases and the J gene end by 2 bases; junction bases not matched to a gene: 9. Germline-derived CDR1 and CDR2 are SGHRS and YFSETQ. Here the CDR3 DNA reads TGCGCCAGCAGCCCAACCGGACAGGCCCCCTACAATGAGCAGTTCTTC. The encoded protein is CASSPTGQAPYNEQFF.

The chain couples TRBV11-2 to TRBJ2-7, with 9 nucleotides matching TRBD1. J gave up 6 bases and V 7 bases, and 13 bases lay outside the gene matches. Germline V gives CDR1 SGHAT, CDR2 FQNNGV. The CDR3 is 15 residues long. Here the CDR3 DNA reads TGTGCCAGCACCGCGATCACAGGGGGCGCTTCCGAGCAGTACTTC. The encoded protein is CASTAITGGASEQYF.

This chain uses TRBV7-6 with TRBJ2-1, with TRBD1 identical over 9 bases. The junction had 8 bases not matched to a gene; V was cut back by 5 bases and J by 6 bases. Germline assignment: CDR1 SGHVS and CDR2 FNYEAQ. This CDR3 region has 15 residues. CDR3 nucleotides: TGTGCCAGCAGCCGATCGGACAGGGGCGGCAATGAGCAGTTCTTC. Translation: CASSRSDRGGNEQFF.

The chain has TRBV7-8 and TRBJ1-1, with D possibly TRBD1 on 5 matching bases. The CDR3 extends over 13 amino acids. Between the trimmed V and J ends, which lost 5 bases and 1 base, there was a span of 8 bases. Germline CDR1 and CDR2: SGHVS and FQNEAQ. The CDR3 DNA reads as TGTGCCAGCAGCCGGGACGGGAACACTGAAGCTTTCTTT. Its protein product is CASSRDGNTEAFF.

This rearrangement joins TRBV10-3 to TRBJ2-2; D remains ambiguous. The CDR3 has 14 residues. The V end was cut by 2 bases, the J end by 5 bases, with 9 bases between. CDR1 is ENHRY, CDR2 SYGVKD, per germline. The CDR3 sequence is CAISEPRGTGELFF. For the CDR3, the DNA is TGTGCCATCAGTGAGCCCCGAGGTACCGGGGAGCTGTTTTTT.

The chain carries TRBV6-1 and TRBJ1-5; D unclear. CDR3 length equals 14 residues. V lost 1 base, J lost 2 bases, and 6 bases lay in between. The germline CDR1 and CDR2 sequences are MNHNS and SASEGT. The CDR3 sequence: CASSEDLGNQPQHF. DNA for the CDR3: TGTGCCAGCAGTGAAGATTTAGGCAATCAGCCCCAGCATTTT.

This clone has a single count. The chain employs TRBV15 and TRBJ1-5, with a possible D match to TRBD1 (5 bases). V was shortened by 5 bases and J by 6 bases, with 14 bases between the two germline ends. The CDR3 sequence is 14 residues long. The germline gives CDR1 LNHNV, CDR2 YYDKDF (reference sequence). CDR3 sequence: CATSGGRSGQPQHF. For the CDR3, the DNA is TGTGCCACCAGCGGGGGGAGAAGCGGTCAGCCCCAGCATTTT.

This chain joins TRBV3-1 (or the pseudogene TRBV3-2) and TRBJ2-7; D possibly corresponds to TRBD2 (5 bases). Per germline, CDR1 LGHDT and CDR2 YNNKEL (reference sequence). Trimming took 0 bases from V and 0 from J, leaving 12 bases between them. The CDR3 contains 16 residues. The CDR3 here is CASSQDYSASSYEQYF. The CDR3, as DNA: TGTGCCAGCAGCCAAGATTATAGCGCAAGCTCCTACGAGCAGTACTTC.

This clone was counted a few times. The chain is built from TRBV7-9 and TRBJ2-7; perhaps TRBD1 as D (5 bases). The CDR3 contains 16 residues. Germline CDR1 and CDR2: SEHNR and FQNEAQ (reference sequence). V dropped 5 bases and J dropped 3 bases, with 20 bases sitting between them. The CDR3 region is CASSPREGAERYEQYF. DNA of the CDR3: TGTGCCAGCAGCCCCCGAGAAGGGGCTGAGCGCTACGAGCAGTACTTC.